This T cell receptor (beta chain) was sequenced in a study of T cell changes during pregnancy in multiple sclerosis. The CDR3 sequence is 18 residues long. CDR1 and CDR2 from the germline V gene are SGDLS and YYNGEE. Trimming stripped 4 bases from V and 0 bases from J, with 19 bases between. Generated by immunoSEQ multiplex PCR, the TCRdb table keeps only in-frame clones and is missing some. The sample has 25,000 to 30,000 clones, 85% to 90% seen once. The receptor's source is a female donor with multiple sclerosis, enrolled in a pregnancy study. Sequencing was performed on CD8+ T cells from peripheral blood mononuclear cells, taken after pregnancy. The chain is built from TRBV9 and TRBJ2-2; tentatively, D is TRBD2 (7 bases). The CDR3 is CASSSLIGGATNTGELFF. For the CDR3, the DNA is TGTGCCAGCAGCTCTCTCATTGGGGGGGCTACGAACACCGGGGAGCTGTTTTTT.